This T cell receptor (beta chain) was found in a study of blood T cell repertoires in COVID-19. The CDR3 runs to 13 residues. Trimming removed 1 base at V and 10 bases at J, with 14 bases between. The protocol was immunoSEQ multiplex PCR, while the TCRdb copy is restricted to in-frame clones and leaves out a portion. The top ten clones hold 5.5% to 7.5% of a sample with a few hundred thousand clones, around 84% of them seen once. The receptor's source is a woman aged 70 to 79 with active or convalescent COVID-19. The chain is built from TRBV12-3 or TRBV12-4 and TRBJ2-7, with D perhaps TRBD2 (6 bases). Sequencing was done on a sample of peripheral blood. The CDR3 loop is CASSLVWSEGQYF. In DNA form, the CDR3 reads TGTGCCAGCAGTTTAGTGTGGTCGGAGGGACAGTACTTC.